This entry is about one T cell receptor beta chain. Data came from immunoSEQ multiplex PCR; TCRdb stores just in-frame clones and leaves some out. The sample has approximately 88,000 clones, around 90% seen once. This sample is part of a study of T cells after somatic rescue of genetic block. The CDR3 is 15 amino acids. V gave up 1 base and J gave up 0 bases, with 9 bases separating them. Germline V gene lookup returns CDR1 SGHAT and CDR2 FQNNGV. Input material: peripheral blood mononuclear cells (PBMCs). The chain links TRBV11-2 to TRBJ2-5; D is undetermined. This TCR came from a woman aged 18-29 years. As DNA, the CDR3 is TGTGCCAGCAGCTTAGGGCTCCGAGACCAAGAGACCCAGTACTTC. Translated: CASSLGLRDQETQYF.